The rows below give T cell receptor beta chains drawn from one sample of a study of blood T cell repertoires in COVID-19. Clones were read by immunoSEQ multiplex PCR, and TCRdb kept only the in-frame ones, dropping some. The sample records over 120,000 clones, 87% being singletons. The sample comprised peripheral blood. The receptors shown here come from a woman aged 45 to 65 with active or convalescent COVID-19. The CDR3 runs from the conserved cysteine through the conserved F or W. The D gene is left open where the match is weak. Not all rows give a size; the values are once, few, many and, for expanded clones, a class.

v_gene	j_gene	len	d_gene	abundance	CDR3nt	CDR3aa
TRBV27	TRBJ2-2	17	.	.	TGTGCCAGCAGCCAAAGGGGTTGGACAGCGTACACCGGGGAGCTGTTTTTT	CASSQRGWTAYTGELFF
TRBV5-1	TRBJ1-1	15	TRBD1	.	TGCGCCAGCAGCCACACAGGGGCCCTTTACACTGAAGCTTTCTTT	CASSHTGALYTEAFF
TRBV7-9	TRBJ1-6	17	.	.	TGTGCCAGCAGCTTATGGCAGGGAAAAGTTCAGAATTCACCCCTCCACTTT	CASSLWQGKVQNSPLHF
TRBV27	TRBJ1-2	16	.	.	TGTGCCAGCAGTTTAACCGGGACAAAGTCCTCCTATGGCTACACCTTC	CASSLTGTKSSYGYTF
TRBV29-1	TRBJ2-2	15	TRBD1	.	TGCAGCGTTGAGGGGGACAGGGAGGACACCGGGGAGCTGTTTTTT	CSVEGDREDTGELFF
TRBV5-1	TRBJ2-7	13	.	.	TGCGCCAGCAGCTTGTTTTTATCCCGGGAGCAGTACTTC	CASSLFLSREQYF
TRBV27	TRBJ1-2	13	TRBD1	.	TGTGCCAGCAGTGGACAGGGATCACATGGCTACACCTTC	CASSGQGSHGYTF
TRBV3-1/TRBV3-2	TRBJ1-2	17	TRBD1	.	TGTGCCAGCTCTAAAGATTCGTCCGGGACAGGGGCAACGGGCTACACCTTC	CASSKDSSGTGATGYTF
TRBV29-1	TRBJ1-1	12	.	.	TGCAGCGTTGAAGGGGGGCAGGGCGAAGCTTTCTTT	CSVEGGQGEAFF
TRBV5-5	TRBJ2-6	18	TRBD2	.	TGTGCCAGCAGCATCTCCGGGACTAGTAAATCTGGGGCCAACGTCCTGACTTTC	CASSISGTSKSGANVLTF
TRBV3-1/TRBV3-2	TRBJ1-2	16	.	once	TGTGCCAGCAGCCGGATACAGGGTACGACTTTGGGTGGCTACACCTTC	CASSRIQGTTLGGYTF
TRBV27	TRBJ1-1	13	.	.	TGTGCCAGCAGTTTTGGGCCGAACACTGAAGCTTTCTTT	CASSFGPNTEAFF
TRBV19	TRBJ1-6	15	.	.	TGTGCCAGTAGTATGGGGCCGCAGAATAATTCACCCCTCCACTTT	CASSMGPQNNSPLHF
TRBV4-3	TRBJ2-7	15	TRBD2	once	TGCGCCAGCAGCCAAGTTAGCGGGGGGACCTACGAGCAGTACTTC	CASSQVSGGTYEQYF
TRBV27	TRBJ1-5	14	.	once	TGTGCCAGCAGTTTATATGCAGGTCATCAGCCCCAGCATTTT	CASSLYAGHQPQHF
TRBV3-1/TRBV3-2	TRBJ2-1	19	.	.	TGTGCCAGCAGCCAAGATCCTCGACTCCCTGATAGCTCCTACAATGAGCAGTTCTTC	CASSQDPRLPDSSYNEQFF
TRBV6-2/TRBV6-3	TRBJ1-5	15	TRBD1	once	TGTGCCAGCAGTTATCTATTGACAGGGGATCAGCCCCAGCATTTT	CASSYLLTGDQPQHF
TRBV10-3	TRBJ1-1	13	.	.	TGTGCCACCGCTGGAACAGGGAACACTGAAGCTTTCTTT	CATAGTGNTEAFF
TRBV5-1	TRBJ2-3	17	TRBD2	.	TGCGCCAGCAGTCCCGGACTAGCGGGTAGAAAAGTAGATACGCAGTATTTT	CASSPGLAGRKVDTQYF
TRBV2	TRBJ1-2	15	.	.	TGTGCCAGCAGTGAACAGGCGACAACGACCTATGGCTACACCTTC	CASSEQATTTYGYTF
TRBV5-4	TRBJ2-1	17	TRBD1	.	TGTGCCAGCAGCTTGGCCGTGACAGGGTCCTCCTACAATGAGCAGTTCTTC	CASSLAVTGSSYNEQFF
TRBV7-2	TRBJ2-5	14	TRBD1	.	TGTGCCAGCAGTCGCGGACAGGGGGGAGAGACCCAGTACTTC	CASSRGQGGETQYF
TRBV5-6	TRBJ2-6	15	.	.	TGTGCCAGCAGCTTGATCTATGCTGGGGCCAACGTCCTGACTTTC	CASSLIYAGANVLTF
TRBV7-2	TRBJ2-7	14	TRBD1	.	TGTGCCAGCAGCTTAATGGGACAGGCCTACGAGCAGTACTTC	CASSLMGQAYEQYF
TRBV28	TRBJ2-5	12	.	.	TGTGCCAGCAGTTTGCGGCAAGAGACCCAGTACTTC	CASSLRQETQYF
TRBV7-3	TRBJ2-7	16	TRBD1	.	TGTGCCAGCAGCTTAACGGGGACAGGGGGTTCCTACGAGCAGTACTTC	CASSLTGTGGSYEQYF
TRBV14	TRBJ2-1	14	TRBD1	once	TGTGCCAGCAGCCCCGTACAGGGGAAGGGTGAGCAGTTCTTC	CASSPVQGKGEQFF
TRBV6-5	TRBJ2-7	16	TRBD2	.	TGTGCCAGCAGTTATGGGGCGGGGGAACCTTTCTACGAGCAGTACTTC	CASSYGAGEPFYEQYF
TRBV25-1	TRBJ2-1	15	TRBD2	.	TGTGCCAGCAGGCTCGGGACTAGCTCTTACAATGAGCAGTTCTTC	CASRLGTSSYNEQFF
TRBV7-9	TRBJ1-2	11	.	.	TGTGCCAGCAGCTTGGCAGTTGGCTACACCTTC	CASSLAVGYTF
TRBV7-2	TRBJ1-4	16	.	.	TGTGCCAGCAGCTTAGTTTCTACCTCAACTAATGAAAAACTGTTTTTT	CASSLVSTSTNEKLFF
TRBV10-3	TRBJ2-7	13	TRBD2	once	TGTGCCATCAGTGAGTCAACTAGCGCCGAGCAGTACTTC	CAISESTSAEQYF
TRBV3-1/TRBV3-2	TRBJ1-6	15	.	.	TGTGCCAGCAGCCAAGAGGACAGAAAAAATTCACCCCTCCACTTT	CASSQEDRKNSPLHF
TRBV7-3	TRBJ1-1	13	.	.	TGTGCCAGCAGCTTAAGCACAGACGCTGAAGCTTTCTTT	CASSLSTDAEAFF
TRBV2	TRBJ2-7	15	TRBD2	.	TGTGCCAGCAGTGAAGCGGGAAGCGGGAACTACGAGCAGTACTTC	CASSEAGSGNYEQYF
TRBV9	TRBJ2-2	14	.	.	TGTGCCAGCAGCGACGGACTAAACACCGGGGAGCTGTTTTTT	CASSDGLNTGELFF